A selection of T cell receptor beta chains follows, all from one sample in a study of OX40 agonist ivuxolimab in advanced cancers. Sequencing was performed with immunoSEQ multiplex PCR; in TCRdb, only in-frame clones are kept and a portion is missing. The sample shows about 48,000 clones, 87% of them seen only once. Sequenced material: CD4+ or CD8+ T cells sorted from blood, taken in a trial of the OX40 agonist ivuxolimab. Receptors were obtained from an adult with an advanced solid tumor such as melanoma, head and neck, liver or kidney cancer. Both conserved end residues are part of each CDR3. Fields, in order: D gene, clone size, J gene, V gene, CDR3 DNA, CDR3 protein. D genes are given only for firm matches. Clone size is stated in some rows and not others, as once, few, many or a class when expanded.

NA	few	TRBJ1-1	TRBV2	TGTGCCAGCCTTATGGGACCGAACACTGAAGCTTTCTTT	CASLMGPNTEAFF
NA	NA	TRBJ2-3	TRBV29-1	TGCAGCGTTGAACCCCGCATTGAAGATACGCAGTATTTT	CSVEPRIEDTQYF
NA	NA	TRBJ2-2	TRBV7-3	TGTGCCAGCAGCGTAATAGGGAATCCCGGGGAGCTGTTTTTT	CASSVIGNPGELFF
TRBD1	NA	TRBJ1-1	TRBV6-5	TGTGCCAGCAGTTACTCACAGGGGATGAACACTGAAGCTTTCTTT	CASSYSQGMNTEAFF
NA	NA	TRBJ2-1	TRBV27	TGTGCCAGCAGTTTCGGGGGTGGGCAGTTCTTC	CASSFGGGQFF
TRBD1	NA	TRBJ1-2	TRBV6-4	TGTGCCAGCAGCAGGGGGCCAGACTATGGCTACACCTTC	CASSRGPDYGYTF
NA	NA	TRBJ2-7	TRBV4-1	TGCGCCAGCAGCCAAGATCGAGACAGCTCCTACGAGCAGTACTTC	CASSQDRDSSYEQYF
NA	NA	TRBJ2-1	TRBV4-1	TGCGCCAGCAGCCAAGAAATAGGGGATGAGCAGTTCTTC	CASSQEIGDEQFF
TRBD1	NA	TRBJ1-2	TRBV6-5	TGTGCCAGCAGTTACTTCCGACAGGGGGCCGATGGCTACACCTTC	CASSYFRQGADGYTF
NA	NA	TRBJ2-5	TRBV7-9	TGTGCCAGCAGCCCTCAAGACGGGGGATTAGAGACCCAGTACTTC	CASSPQDGGLETQYF
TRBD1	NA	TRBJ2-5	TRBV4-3	TGCGCCAGCAGCCAAGGGGGGACAGGCGGCAACCAAGAGACCCAGTACTTC	CASSQGGTGGNQETQYF
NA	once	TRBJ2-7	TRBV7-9	TGTGCCAGCAGCTTTATCAGGGACGAGCAGTACTTC	CASSFIRDEQYF
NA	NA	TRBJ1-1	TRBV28	TGTGCCAGCAGTTTAGGGGGGGGCACTGAAGCTTTCTTT	CASSLGGGTEAFF
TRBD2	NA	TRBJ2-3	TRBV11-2	TGTGCCAGCAGCTTAGTGGGGGGACTAGCGGGGGACCACACAGATACGCAGTATTTT	CASSLVGGLAGDHTDTQYF
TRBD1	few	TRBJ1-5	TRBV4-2	TGTGCCAGCAGCCAACCAGGGGGGGGCGCCCAGCCCCAGCATTTT	CASSQPGGGAQPQHF
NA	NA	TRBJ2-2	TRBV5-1	TGCGCCAGCAGCTTGGACTCTTGGGGCACCGGGGAGCTGTTTTTT	CASSLDSWGTGELFF
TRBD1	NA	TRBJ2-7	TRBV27	TGTGCCAGCAGCCCGGGACAGCTCTACGAGCAGTACTTC	CASSPGQLYEQYF
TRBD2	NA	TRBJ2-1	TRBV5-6	TGTGCCAGCACTTTTCCGGATAGCGGGAGAGGTTCGTACAATGAGCAGTTCTTC	CASTFPDSGRGSYNEQFF
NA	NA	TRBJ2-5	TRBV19	TGTGCCAGTAGTATAGGGTCGTGGGGAAGGGAGACCCAGTACTTC	CASSIGSWGRETQYF
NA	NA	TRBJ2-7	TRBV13	TGTGCCAGCAGCCCCGCGGAAGGGGGCTCCTACGAGCAGTACTTC	CASSPAEGGSYEQYF
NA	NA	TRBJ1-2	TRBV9	TGTGCCAGCAGCGGCATAAAAGCTAACTATGGCTACACCTTC	CASSGIKANYGYTF
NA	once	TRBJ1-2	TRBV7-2	TGTGCCAGCAGCCCTCCAGGGGAGGTCTACTATGGCTACACCTTC	CASSPPGEVYYGYTF
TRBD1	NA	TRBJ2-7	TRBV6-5	TGTGCCAGCAGTCAGGGACAGGGGGCGACCTACGAGCAGTACTTC	CASSQGQGATYEQYF
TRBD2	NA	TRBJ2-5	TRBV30	TGTGCCTGGAGTAGCGGGACTAGCGAATCAGAGACCCAGTACTTC	CAWSSGTSESETQYF
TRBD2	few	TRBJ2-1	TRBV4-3	TGCGCCAGCAGCCAAGATAAGGCTAGCGGGGGTCGTGAGCAGTTCTTC	CASSQDKASGGREQFF
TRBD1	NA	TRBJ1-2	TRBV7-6	TGTGCCAGCAGCGACGGGGACAGGGGCGCTAGAAGCTATGGCTACACCTTC	CASSDGDRGARSYGYTF
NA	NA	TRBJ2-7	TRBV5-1	TGCGCCAGCAGCCCCACCAGGACAGTAACAGACGAGCAGTACTTC	CASSPTRTVTDEQYF
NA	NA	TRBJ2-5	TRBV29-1	TGCAGTGAGGCCCAGGATTGGAGGGGCGAGACCCAGTACTTC	CSEAQDWRGETQYF
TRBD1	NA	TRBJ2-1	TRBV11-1	TGTGCCAGCAGCTTAATTTATGGGACAGGGGGCTCCTACAATGAGCAGTTCTTC	CASSLIYGTGGSYNEQFF
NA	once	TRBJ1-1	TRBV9	TGTGCCAGCAGCGTAGTAGAGGGGCCGGAGGCTTTCTTT	CASSVVEGPEAFF
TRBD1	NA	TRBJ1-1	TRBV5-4	TGTGCCAGCAGCCCTGGGACAGTGAACACTGAAGCTTTCTTT	CASSPGTVNTEAFF
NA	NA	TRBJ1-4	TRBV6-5	TGTGCCAGTTTGGGGAGAGAAAAACTGTTTTTT	CASLGREKLFF